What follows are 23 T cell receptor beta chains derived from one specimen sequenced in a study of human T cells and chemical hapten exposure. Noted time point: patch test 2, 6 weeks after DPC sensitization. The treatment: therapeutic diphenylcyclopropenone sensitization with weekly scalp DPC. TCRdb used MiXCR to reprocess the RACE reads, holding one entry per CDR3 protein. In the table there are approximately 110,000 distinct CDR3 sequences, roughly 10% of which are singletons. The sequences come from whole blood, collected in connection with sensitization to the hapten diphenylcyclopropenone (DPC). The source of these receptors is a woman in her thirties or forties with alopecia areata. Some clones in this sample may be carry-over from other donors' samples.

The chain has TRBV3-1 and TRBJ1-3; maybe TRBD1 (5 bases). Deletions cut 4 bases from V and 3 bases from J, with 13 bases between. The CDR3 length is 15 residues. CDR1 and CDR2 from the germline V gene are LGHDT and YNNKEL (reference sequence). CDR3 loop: CASSLGQVYGNTIYF. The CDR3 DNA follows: TGTGCCAGCAGCCTCGGACAAGTCTATGGAAACACCATATATTTT. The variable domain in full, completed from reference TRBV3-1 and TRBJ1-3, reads DTAVSQTPKYLVTQMGNDKSIKCEQNLGHDTMYWYKQDSKKFLKIMFSYNNKELIINETVPNRFSPKSPDKAHLNLHINSLELGDSAVYFCASSLGQVYGNTIYFGEGSWLTVV.

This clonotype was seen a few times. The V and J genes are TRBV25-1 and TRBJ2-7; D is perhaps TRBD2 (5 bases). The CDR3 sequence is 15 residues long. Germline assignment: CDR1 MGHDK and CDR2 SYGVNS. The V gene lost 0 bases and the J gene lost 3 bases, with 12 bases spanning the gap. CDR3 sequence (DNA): TGTGCCAGCAGTGAATATAGGACTCCTTACTACGAGCAGTACTTC. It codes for CASSEYRTPYYEQYF.

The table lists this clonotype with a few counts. CDR3 nucleotide sequence: TGTGCCAGCAGGGCGGATTACTCCCGGGGGGTGTACTTC. Translating gives CASRADYSRGVYF. The chain has TRBV25-1 and TRBJ2-7; TRBD2 aligns across 7 bases. The CDR3 extends over 13 amino acids. Germline lookup yields CDR1 MGHDK and CDR2 SYGVNS. The J segment lost 12 bases and the V segment lost 6 bases, leaving 14 bases of the junction unmatched.

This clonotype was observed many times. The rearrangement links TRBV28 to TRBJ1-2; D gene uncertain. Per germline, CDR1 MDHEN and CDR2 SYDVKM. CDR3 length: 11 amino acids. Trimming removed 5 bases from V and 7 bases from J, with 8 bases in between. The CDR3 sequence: CASSRNSGYTF. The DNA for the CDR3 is TGTGCCAGCAGTCGGAACAGTGGCTACACCTTC.

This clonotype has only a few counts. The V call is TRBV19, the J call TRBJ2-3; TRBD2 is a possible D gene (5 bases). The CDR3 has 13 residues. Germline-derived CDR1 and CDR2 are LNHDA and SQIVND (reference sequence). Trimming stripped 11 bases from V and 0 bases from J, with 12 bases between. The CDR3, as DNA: TGTGCCGCCGGGGAATCTAGCACAGATACGCAGTATTTT. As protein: CAAGESSTDTQYF.

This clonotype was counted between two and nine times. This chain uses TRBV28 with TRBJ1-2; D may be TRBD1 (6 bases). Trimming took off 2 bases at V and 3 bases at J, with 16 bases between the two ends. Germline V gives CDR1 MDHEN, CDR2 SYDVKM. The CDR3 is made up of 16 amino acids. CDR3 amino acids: CASSLRSRRGDYGYTF. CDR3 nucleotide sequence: TGTGCCAGCAGTTTAAGGTCTCGCAGGGGAGACTATGGCTACACCTTC.

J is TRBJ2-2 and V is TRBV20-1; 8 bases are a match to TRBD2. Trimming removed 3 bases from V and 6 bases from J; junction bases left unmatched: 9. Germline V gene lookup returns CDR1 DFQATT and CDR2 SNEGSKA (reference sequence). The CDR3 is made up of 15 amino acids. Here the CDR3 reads CSARRYPGGAGELFF. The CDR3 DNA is TGCAGTGCTAGGCGCTATCCCGGGGGGGCCGGGGAGCTGTTTTTT.

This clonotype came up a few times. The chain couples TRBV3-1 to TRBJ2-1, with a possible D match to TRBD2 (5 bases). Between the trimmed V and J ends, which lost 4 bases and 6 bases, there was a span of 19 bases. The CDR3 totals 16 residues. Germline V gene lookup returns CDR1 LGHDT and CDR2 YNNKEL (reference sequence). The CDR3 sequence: CASSPSYPPGSNEQFF. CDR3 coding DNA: TGTGCCAGCAGCCCCTCTTACCCCCCGGGGTCCAATGAGCAGTTCTTC.

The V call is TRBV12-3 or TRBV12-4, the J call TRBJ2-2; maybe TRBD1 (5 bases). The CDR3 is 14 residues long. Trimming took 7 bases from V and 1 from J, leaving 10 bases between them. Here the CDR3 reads CASTTTGNTGELFF. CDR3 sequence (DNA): TGTGCCAGCACGACCACAGGGAACACCGGGGAGCTGTTTTTT.

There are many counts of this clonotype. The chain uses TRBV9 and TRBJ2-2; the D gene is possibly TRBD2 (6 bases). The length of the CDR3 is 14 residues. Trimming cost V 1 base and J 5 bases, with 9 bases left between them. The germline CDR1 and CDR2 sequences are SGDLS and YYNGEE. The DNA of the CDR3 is TGTGCCAGCAGCGTACAGGAGGGAACCGGGGAGCTGTTTTTT. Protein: CASSVQEGTGELFF.

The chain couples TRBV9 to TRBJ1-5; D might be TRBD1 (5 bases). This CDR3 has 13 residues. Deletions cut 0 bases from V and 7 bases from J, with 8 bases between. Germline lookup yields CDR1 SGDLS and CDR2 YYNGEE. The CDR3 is CASSVGEGQPQHF. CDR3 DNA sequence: TGTGCCAGCAGCGTAGGGGAGGGGCAGCCCCAGCATTTT.

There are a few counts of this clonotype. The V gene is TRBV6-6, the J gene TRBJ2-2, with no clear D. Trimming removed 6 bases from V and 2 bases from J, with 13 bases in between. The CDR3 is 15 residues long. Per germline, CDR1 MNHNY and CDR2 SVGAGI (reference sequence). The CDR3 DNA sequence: TGTGCCAGCAGCCCCCAACCGACCAACACCGGGGAGCTGTTTTTT. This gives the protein CASSPQPTNTGELFF.

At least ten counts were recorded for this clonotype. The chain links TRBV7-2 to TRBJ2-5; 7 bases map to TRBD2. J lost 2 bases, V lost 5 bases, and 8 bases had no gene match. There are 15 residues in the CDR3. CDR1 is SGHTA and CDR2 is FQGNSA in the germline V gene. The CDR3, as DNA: TGTGCCAGCAGCCCCCAGGGAGCGGGGCAAGAGACCCAGTACTTC. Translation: CASSPQGAGQETQYF.

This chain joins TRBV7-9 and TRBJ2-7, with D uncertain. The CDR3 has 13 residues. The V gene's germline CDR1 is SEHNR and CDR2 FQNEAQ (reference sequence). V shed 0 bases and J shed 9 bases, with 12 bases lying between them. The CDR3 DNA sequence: TGTGCCAGCAGCTTAGCTGACGGCGGTTGGCAGTACTTC. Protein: CASSLADGGWQYF.

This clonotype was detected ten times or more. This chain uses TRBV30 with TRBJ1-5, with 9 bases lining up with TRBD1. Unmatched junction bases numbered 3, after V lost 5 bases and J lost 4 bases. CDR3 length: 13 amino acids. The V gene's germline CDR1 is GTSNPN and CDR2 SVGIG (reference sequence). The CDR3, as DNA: TGTGCCTGGGCGGGACAGGGAAATCAGCCCCAGCATTTT. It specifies CAWAGQGNQPQHF.

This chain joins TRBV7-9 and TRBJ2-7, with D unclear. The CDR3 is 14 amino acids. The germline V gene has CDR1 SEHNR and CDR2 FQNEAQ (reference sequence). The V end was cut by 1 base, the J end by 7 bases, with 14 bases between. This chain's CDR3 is CASSLEVQVGEQYF. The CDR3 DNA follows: TGTGCCAGCAGCTTAGAGGTCCAGGTGGGAGAGCAGTACTTC.

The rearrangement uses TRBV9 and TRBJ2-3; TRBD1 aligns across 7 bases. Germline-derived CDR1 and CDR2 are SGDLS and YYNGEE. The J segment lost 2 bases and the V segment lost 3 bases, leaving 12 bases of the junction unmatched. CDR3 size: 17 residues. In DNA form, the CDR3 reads TGTGCCAGCAGCGACGATATCGACAGGGCCCTCACAGATACGCAGTATTTT. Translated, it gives CASSDDIDRALTDTQYF. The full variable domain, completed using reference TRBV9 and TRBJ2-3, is DSGVTQTPKHLITATGQRVTLRCSPRSGDLSVYWYQQSLDQGLQFLIQYYNGEERAKGNILERFSAQQFPDLHSELNLSSLELGDSALYFCASSDDIDRALTDTQYFGPGTRLTVL.

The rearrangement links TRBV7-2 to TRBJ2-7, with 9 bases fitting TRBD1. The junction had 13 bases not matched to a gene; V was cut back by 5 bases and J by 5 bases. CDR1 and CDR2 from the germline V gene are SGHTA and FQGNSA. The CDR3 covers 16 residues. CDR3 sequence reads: CASSDTSGQGHHEQYF. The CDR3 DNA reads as TGTGCCAGCAGCGATACTTCGGGACAGGGTCACCACGAGCAGTACTTC.

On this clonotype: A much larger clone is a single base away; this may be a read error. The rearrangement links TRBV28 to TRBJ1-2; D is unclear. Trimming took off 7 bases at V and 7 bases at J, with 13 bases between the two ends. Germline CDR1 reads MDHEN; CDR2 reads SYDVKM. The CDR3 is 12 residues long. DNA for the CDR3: TGTGCCAGCAAACCACGGAAGTCTGGCTACACCTTC. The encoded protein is CASKPRKSGYTF.

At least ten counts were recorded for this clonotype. The CDR3 sequence: CASSLEGWQPQHF. The CDR3 DNA reads TGTGCCAGCAGTTTAGAGGGGTGGCAGCCCCAGCATTTT. This rearrangement joins TRBV12-3 or TRBV12-4 to TRBJ1-5; TRBD1 might be the D (5 bases). The germline V and J ends were trimmed by 1 base and 7 bases, with 8 bases remaining between them. This CDR3 is 13 amino acids long.

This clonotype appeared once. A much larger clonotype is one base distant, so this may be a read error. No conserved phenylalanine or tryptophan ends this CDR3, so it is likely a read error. Written as DNA, the CDR3 is TGTGCCAGCAGCATCCGACAGGGCGGGACTGAAGCTTTCTCT. Its protein product is CASSIRQGGTEAFS. This rearrangement joins TRBV5-4 to TRBJ1-1, with 7 bases aligning to TRBD1. The junction had 8 bases not matched to a gene; V was cut back by 4 bases and J by 5 bases. Germline-derived CDR1 and CDR2 are SGHNT and YYREEE (reference sequence). The CDR3 is 14 amino acids.

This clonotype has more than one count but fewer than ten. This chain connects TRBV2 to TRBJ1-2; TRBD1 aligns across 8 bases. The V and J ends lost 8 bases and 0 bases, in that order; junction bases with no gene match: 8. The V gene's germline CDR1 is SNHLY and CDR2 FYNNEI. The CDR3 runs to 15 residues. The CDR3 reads CASPDRGGSNYGYTF. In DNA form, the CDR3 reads TGTGCCAGCCCTGACAGGGGCGGATCTAACTATGGCTACACCTTC.

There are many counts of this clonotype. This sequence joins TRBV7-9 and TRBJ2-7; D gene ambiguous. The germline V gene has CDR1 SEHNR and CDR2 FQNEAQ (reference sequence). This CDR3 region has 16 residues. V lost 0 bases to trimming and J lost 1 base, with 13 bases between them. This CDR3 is CASSLAQGLGSYEQYF. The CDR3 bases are TGTGCCAGCAGCTTAGCGCAAGGGCTAGGGTCCTACGAGCAGTACTTC.